Presented here are 14 T cell receptor beta chains from one specimen sequenced in a study of radiation and T cells in renal cell carcinoma. Clones were read by immunoSEQ multiplex PCR, and TCRdb kept only the in-frame ones, dropping some. This sample carries about 86,000 clones, about 85% of them seen once, and the ten largest clones take roughly 8.8%. Sample time point: blood 4 weeks post-SBRT, at nephrectomy. As for treatment: 15 Gy SBRT to primary tumor, nephrectomy 4 weeks later. Sequenced material: blood, taken from a patient whose treatment included radiotherapy and nephrectomy. These receptors originate from a man aged 50-59 years with renal cell carcinoma.

The genes are TRBV30 and TRBJ2-2; D remains unclear. Trimming took 2 bases from V and 7 from J, leaving 17 bases between them. There are 15 residues in the CDR3. Germline assignment: CDR1 GTSNPN and CDR2 SVGIG (reference sequence). The CDR3 here is CAWSRYGSSFGELFF. The CDR3 nucleotides are TGTGCCTGGAGTCGGTACGGCAGTTCTTTCGGGGAGCTGTTTTTT. Drawing the rest from reference TRBV30 and TRBJ2-2, the complete variable domain is SQTIHQWPATLVQPVGSPLSLECTVEGTSNPNLYWYRQAAGRGLQLLFYSVGIGQISSEVPQNLSASRPQDRQFILSSKKLLLSDSGFYLCAWSRYGSSFGELFFGEGSRLTVL.

The rearrangement links TRBV9 to TRBJ1-3, with D uncertain. CDR1 and CDR2 (germline): SGDLS, YYNGEE. With 1 base removed from V and 1 base from J, the gap between germline ends came to 12 bases. CDR3 length equals 16 residues. The CDR3 is CASSVSGSPSGNTIYF. CDR3 DNA: TGTGCCAGCAGCGTAAGTGGTTCTCCGTCTGGAAACACCATATATTTT.

The rearrangement joins TRBV28 to TRBJ1-1; D is unresolved. With 6 bases removed from V and 1 base from J, the gap between germline ends came to 15 bases. The CDR3 runs 15 residues. In germline, CDR1 is MDHEN, CDR2 SYDVKM. In DNA, the CDR3 is TGTGCCAGCAGCCGAGCGTCAACCGGGAACACTGAAGCTTTCTTT. Translation: CASSRASTGNTEAFF.

The gene calls are TRBV7-2 and TRBJ2-7; D is unresolved. From germline, CDR1 is SGHTA and CDR2 FQGNSA. The V gene lost 6 bases and the J gene lost 1 base, with 13 bases spanning the gap. The CDR3 contains 14 residues. The CDR3 DNA reads TGTGCCAGCAGACTGCGGCCCTTATCCTACGAGCAGTACTTC. Its protein product is CASRLRPLSYEQYF.

The gene calls are TRBV7-9 and TRBJ2-7, with 9 positions matching TRBD1. The CDR3 runs to 12 residues. Germline lookup yields CDR1 SEHNR and CDR2 FQNEAQ (reference sequence). J gave up 5 bases and V 8 bases, and 4 bases lay outside the gene matches. Here the CDR3 reads CASQGQGNEQYF. CDR3 DNA: TGTGCCAGCCAGGGACAGGGAAACGAGCAGTACTTC.

V usage is TRBV28 and J usage is TRBJ1-4, with D perhaps TRBD1 (5 bases). Deletions cut 6 bases from V and 5 bases from J, with 13 bases between. CDR3 length: 14 residues. CDR1 MDHEN and CDR2 SYDVKM come from the germline V gene. CDR3 loop: CASSQGGSNEKLFF. CDR3 nucleotide sequence: TGTGCCAGCAGCCAGGGAGGATCAAATGAAAAACTGTTTTTT.

The chain employs TRBV4-3 and TRBJ1-5, with 7 bases identical to TRBD1. V shed 0 bases, J shed 6 bases, and the junction held 5 bases outside the gene matches. Germline-derived CDR1 and CDR2 are LGHNA and YSLEER. The CDR3 is 15 residues long. The CDR3 bases are TGCGCCAGCAGCCAAGATGGAGGGGGCGGTCAGCCCCAGCATTTT. It yields the protein CASSQDGGGGQPQHF.

V is TRBV30 and J is TRBJ2-7; 9 nucleotides line up with TRBD1. From germline, CDR1 is GTSNPN and CDR2 SVGIG (reference sequence). The junction had 11 bases not matched to a gene; V was cut back by 4 bases and J by 7 bases. The CDR3 is 14 residues long. CDR3: CAWNLGVGTGEQYF. CDR3 nucleotides: TGTGCCTGGAACTTGGGTGTCGGGACAGGGGAGCAGTACTTC.

The chain carries TRBV7-2 and TRBJ1-1, with D tentatively TRBD1 (6 bases). The V gene lost 6 bases and the J gene lost 12 bases, with 17 bases spanning the gap. Germline-derived CDR1 and CDR2 are SGHTA and FQGNSA. CDR3 length: 12 amino acids. CDR3 in DNA: TGTGCCAGCAGTCGTCGAAGGGGGGAGACTTTCTTT. Protein product: CASSRRRGETFF. Full variable domain (rest looked up from reference TRBV7-2 and TRBJ1-1): GAGVSQSPSNKVTEKGKDVELRCDPISGHTALYWYRQSLGQGLEFLIYFQGNSAPDKSGLPSDRFSAERTGGSVSTLTIQRTQQEDSAVYLCASSRRRGETFFGQGTRLTVV.

The V and J genes are TRBV14 and TRBJ1-2; D not certain. The CDR3 totals 13 residues. V lost 3 bases and J lost 9, with 14 bases in between. Germline CDR1 is SGHDN and CDR2 is FVKESK. CDR3 DNA sequence: TGTGCCAGCAGCCACGCCGACGAGTTACGCTACACCTTC. Translation gives CASSHADELRYTF.

The chain joins TRBV6-5 to TRBJ2-1; perhaps TRBD2 as D (6 bases). The CDR3 is 15 amino acids. The germline CDR1 and CDR2 sequences are MNHEY and SVGAGI. V was pared by 3 bases and J by 8 bases, with 17 bases between. CDR3 loop: CASSYSGGPWDEQFF. CDR3 nucleotide sequence: TGTGCCAGCAGTTATTCAGGAGGGCCTTGGGATGAGCAGTTCTTC.

This clone has a handful of counts. The chain is built from TRBV5-1 and TRBJ2-1; maybe TRBD1 (6 bases). V gave up 4 bases and J gave up 0 bases, with 11 bases separating them. The V gene's germline CDR1 is SGHRS and CDR2 YFSETQ. This CDR3 is 15 amino acids long. CDR3 region: CASSVTGSSYNEQFF. CDR3 sequence (DNA): TGCGCCAGCAGCGTAACAGGGAGCTCCTACAATGAGCAGTTCTTC.

Only one count was recorded for this clone. This chain uses TRBV2 with TRBJ2-2; 9 bases are a match to TRBD1. CDR1 SNHLY and CDR2 FYNNEI come from the germline V gene. V lost 4 bases to trimming and J lost 6 bases; unmatched junction nucleotides: 12. This CDR3 contains 17 residues. DNA for the CDR3: TGTGCCAGCAGTGTTAACCGGGACAGGGATGGGTCCGGGGAGCTGTTTTTT. Protein product: CASSVNRDRDGSGELFF.

The CDR3 reads CASRSGQGLNTEAFF. In DNA, the CDR3 is TGTGCCAGCAGAAGCGGACAGGGATTGAACACTGAAGCTTTCTTT. The rearrangement joins TRBV6-5 to TRBJ1-1, with 8 positions matching TRBD1. CDR3 length: 15 residues. Trimming removed 6 bases from V and 0 bases from J; junction bases left unmatched: 6. The V gene's germline CDR1 is MNHEY and CDR2 SVGAGI.